This TCR beta chain derives from a study of blood T cell repertoires in COVID-19. Turning to the study itself: Whether acute or convalescent, the COVID-19 samples came from the United States, Italy and Spain. PBMCs, B-cell-depleted T cells, or T cells provided the cDNA or gDNA that made up the material.

Libraries were prepared by immunoSEQ multiplex PCR; TCRdb keeps only in-frame clonotypes and omits some of them. Here the sample spans about 300,000 clones, about 87% being singletons. J lost 5 bases, V lost 6 bases, and 8 bases had no gene match. Germline V gene sequence: CDR1 SQVTM, CDR2 ANQGSEA. CDR3 length: 13 residues. The origin of this receptor is a woman aged 25 to 45 who had recovered from COVID-19. The source material was peripheral blood. The chain links TRBV29-1 to TRBJ1-1, with 8 nucleotides matching TRBD1. This CDR3 is CSVVGQGLTEAFF. The DNA of the CDR3 is TGCAGCGTCGTTGGACAGGGCCTTACTGAAGCTTTCTTT.